This is a list of T cell receptor beta chains from one sample in a study of T cells in Graves' hyperthyroidism and ophthalmopathy. Using its own MiXCR run on the multiplex PCR reads, TCRdb lists one record per CDR3 protein. Here the sample spans about 350,000 distinct CDR3 sequences, about a fifth being singletons. The source material was blood. The receptors derive from a young woman with Graves' hyperthyroidism. Both conserved end residues are part of each CDR3. The order of the fields is J gene, V gene, D gene, clone size, CDR3 protein, CDR3 DNA. D genes are given only for firm matches. Only part of the rows carry a size: once, few, many, or a class if the clone is expanded.

j_gene: TRBJ2-5; v_gene: TRBV28; d_gene: .; abundance: many; CDR3aa: CASSPLSGPRETQYF; CDR3nt: TGTGCCAGCAGTCCGTTGTCAGGACCCCGGGAGACCCAGTACTTC
j_gene: TRBJ1-1; v_gene: TRBV7-6; d_gene: .; abundance: many; CDR3aa: CASSRFEGEALF; CDR3nt: TGTGCCAGCAGCCGTTTCGAAGGTGAAGCTCTCTTT
j_gene: TRBJ1-1; v_gene: TRBV7-3; d_gene: .; abundance: many; CDR3aa: CASSRSGGGNTEAFF; CDR3nt: TGTGCCAGCAGCCGAAGTGGGGGGGGCAACACTGAAGCTTTCTTT
j_gene: TRBJ2-5; v_gene: TRBV18; d_gene: .; abundance: .; CDR3aa: CASSPPRIRETQYF; CDR3nt: TGTGCCAGCTCACCACCGAGGATCAGGGAGACCCAGTACTTC
j_gene: TRBJ2-5; v_gene: TRBV2; d_gene: .; abundance: many; CDR3aa: CASSEATGRRETQYF; CDR3nt: TGTGCCAGCAGTGAAGCGACCGGACGGCGAGAGACCCAGTACTTC
j_gene: TRBJ2-7; v_gene: TRBV6-2/TRBV6-3; d_gene: TRBD2; abundance: many; CDR3aa: CASSQSGTRDEQYF; CDR3nt: TGTGCCAGCAGTCAATCCGGGACTAGGGACGAGCAGTACTTC
j_gene: TRBJ2-7; v_gene: TRBV6-5; d_gene: TRBD1; abundance: many; CDR3aa: CASSYRGDSATFYEQYF; CDR3nt: TGTGCCAGCAGTTACCGAGGGGACAGCGCGACCTTCTACGAGCAGTACTTC
j_gene: TRBJ1-2; v_gene: TRBV28; d_gene: .; abundance: .; CDR3aa: CASIQRGRINYGYTF; CDR3nt: TGTGCCAGCATCCAAAGGGGCAGGATCAACTATGGCTACACCTTC
j_gene: TRBJ2-7; v_gene: TRBV6-4; d_gene: .; abundance: many; CDR3aa: CASSEAGTTYEQYF; CDR3nt: TGTGCCAGCAGTGAAGCAGGGACCACCTACGAGCAGTACTTC
j_gene: TRBJ2-7; v_gene: TRBV6-2/TRBV6-3; d_gene: .; abundance: .; CDR3aa: CASSYPDSNNEQYF; CDR3nt: TGTGCCAGCAGTTATCCGGACAGTAACAACGAGCAGTACTTC
j_gene: TRBJ2-5; v_gene: TRBV7-3; d_gene: .; abundance: many; CDR3aa: CASSLIAEETQYF; CDR3nt: TGTGCCAGCAGCTTAATCGCGGAGGAGACCCAGTACTTC
j_gene: TRBJ1-1; v_gene: TRBV6-1; d_gene: .; abundance: many; CDR3aa: CASSEEGIWDTEAFF; CDR3nt: TGTGCCAGCAGTGAAGAAGGCATCTGGGACACTGAAGCTTTCTTT
j_gene: TRBJ1-1; v_gene: TRBV6-1; d_gene: .; abundance: many; CDR3aa: CASSEGPVEAFF; CDR3nt: TGTGCCAGCAGTGAAGGCCCGGTTGAAGCTTTCTTT
j_gene: TRBJ2-5; v_gene: TRBV30; d_gene: .; abundance: many; CDR3aa: CAWSVLLKTQYF; CDR3nt: TGTGCCTGGAGTGTACTACTCAAGACCCAGTACTTC
j_gene: TRBJ1-2; v_gene: TRBV6-1; d_gene: .; abundance: many; CDR3aa: CASSASPERGYTF; CDR3nt: TGTGCCAGCAGTGCCTCGCCTGAGCGGGGCTACACCTTC
j_gene: TRBJ2-7; v_gene: TRBV4-1; d_gene: TRBD1; abundance: many; CDR3aa: CASSLNRDRGGEQYF; CDR3nt: TGCGCCAGCAGCCTAAACCGGGACAGGGGAGGCGAGCAGTACTTC
j_gene: TRBJ1-1; v_gene: TRBV12-3/TRBV12-4; d_gene: .; abundance: many; CDR3aa: CASSLRMSGSTEAFF; CDR3nt: TGTGCCAGCAGTTTAAGGATGTCCGGGTCGACTGAAGCTTTCTTT
j_gene: TRBJ1-1; v_gene: TRBV20-1; d_gene: .; abundance: many; CDR3aa: CSAHRDPGTEAFF; CDR3nt: TGCAGTGCGCACCGGGACCCCGGGACTGAAGCTTTCTTT
j_gene: TRBJ1-1; v_gene: TRBV3-1; d_gene: .; abundance: many; CDR3aa: CASSQGWGPHTEAFF; CDR3nt: TGTGCCAGCAGCCAGGGTTGGGGGCCGCACACTGAAGCTTTCTTT
j_gene: TRBJ1-5; v_gene: TRBV18; d_gene: .; abundance: .; CDR3aa: CASSPDSSMQPQHF; CDR3nt: TGTGCCAGCTCACCAGACAGCTCGATGCAGCCCCAGCATTTT
j_gene: TRBJ2-5; v_gene: TRBV28; d_gene: TRBD2; abundance: many; CDR3aa: CASSLPGGEGKTQYF; CDR3nt: TGTGCCAGCAGTTTGCCGGGGGGGGAAGGAAAGACCCAGTACTTC
j_gene: TRBJ2-5; v_gene: TRBV7-9; d_gene: .; abundance: many; CDR3aa: CASSWVTGMGETQYF; CDR3nt: TGTGCCAGCAGTTGGGTGACCGGGATGGGAGAGACCCAGTACTTC
j_gene: TRBJ1-2; v_gene: TRBV28; d_gene: TRBD1; abundance: many; CDR3aa: CASSTRDRDGYGYTF; CDR3nt: TGTGCCAGCAGTACAAGGGACAGGGATGGCTATGGCTACACCTTC
j_gene: TRBJ1-2; v_gene: TRBV10-3; d_gene: .; abundance: many; CDR3aa: CAISESSGQKGSNYGYTF; CDR3nt: TGTGCCATCAGTGAGTCGTCAGGACAGAAAGGATCTAACTATGGCTACACCTTC
j_gene: TRBJ1-1; v_gene: TRBV3-1; d_gene: .; abundance: few; CDR3aa: CASSQNNPTEAFF; CDR3nt: TGTGCCAGCAGCCAAAACAACCCGACTGAAGCTTTCTTT
j_gene: TRBJ2-5; v_gene: TRBV2; d_gene: .; abundance: many; CDR3aa: CASYNRAQETQYF; CDR3nt: TGTGCCAGCTATAACAGGGCGCAAGAGACCCAGTACTTC
j_gene: TRBJ2-7; v_gene: TRBV20-1; d_gene: TRBD1; abundance: many; CDR3aa: CSANLRDRAYEQYF; CDR3nt: TGCAGTGCTAACCTCCGGGACAGAGCCTACGAGCAGTACTTC
j_gene: TRBJ2-7; v_gene: TRBV2; d_gene: TRBD2; abundance: many; CDR3aa: CASSVERGAYEQYF; CDR3nt: TGTGCCAGCAGTGTCGAGCGGGGGGCCTACGAGCAGTACTTC
j_gene: TRBJ2-7; v_gene: TRBV12-3/TRBV12-4; d_gene: .; abundance: many; CDR3aa: CASSFWSGSTYEQYF; CDR3nt: TGTGCCAGCAGTTTTTGGTCCGGGTCCACCTACGAGCAGTACTTC
j_gene: TRBJ2-2; v_gene: TRBV2; d_gene: .; abundance: many; CDR3aa: CARGALRVGGELFF; CDR3nt: TGTGCCAGAGGGGCCCTTCGGGTCGGCGGGGAGCTGTTTTTT
j_gene: TRBJ2-2; v_gene: TRBV5-1; d_gene: .; abundance: few; CDR3aa: CASSLSPGADTGELFF; CDR3nt: TGCGCCAGCAGCTTGAGTCCGGGGGCTGACACCGGGGAGCTGTTTTTT
j_gene: TRBJ1-5; v_gene: TRBV6-1; d_gene: TRBD1; abundance: .; CDR3aa: CASRSGTGGGNQPQHF; CDR3nt: TGTGCCAGCAGAAGCGGGACAGGGGGTGGCAATCAGCCCCAGCATTTT
j_gene: TRBJ2-7; v_gene: TRBV7-8; d_gene: .; abundance: many; CDR3aa: CASSRDFLGEQYF; CDR3nt: TGTGCCAGCAGCCGAGACTTCCTAGGGGAGCAGTACTTC
j_gene: TRBJ1-5; v_gene: TRBV2; d_gene: TRBD1; abundance: many; CDR3aa: CASKGQGAEQPQHF; CDR3nt: TGTGCCAGCAAGGGACAGGGGGCCGAACAGCCCCAGCATTTT
j_gene: TRBJ2-7; v_gene: TRBV5-1; d_gene: .; abundance: many; CDR3aa: CASSQPGTVYEQYF; CDR3nt: TGCGCCAGCAGCCAGCCCGGGACGGTCTACGAGCAGTACTTC
j_gene: TRBJ1-2; v_gene: TRBV6-1; d_gene: TRBD1; abundance: many; CDR3aa: CASSVGGQGRNLYGYTF; CDR3nt: TGTGCCAGCAGTGTCGGGGGACAGGGGAGGAATCTCTATGGCTACACCTTC
j_gene: TRBJ1-2; v_gene: TRBV7-8; d_gene: TRBD1; abundance: many; CDR3aa: CASSRRSRDRGYGYTF; CDR3nt: TGTGCCAGCAGCCGCCGGTCCCGGGACAGGGGATATGGCTACACCTTC
j_gene: TRBJ1-3; v_gene: TRBV7-8; d_gene: TRBD1; abundance: .; CDR3aa: CASSNPGTVSGNTIYF; CDR3nt: TGTGCCAGCAGCAACCCCGGGACAGTCTCTGGAAACACCATATATTTT
j_gene: TRBJ1-1; v_gene: TRBV2; d_gene: .; abundance: .; CDR3aa: CASNRDGNTEAFF; CDR3nt: TGTGCCAGCAACAGGGATGGGAACACTGAAGCTTTCTTT
j_gene: TRBJ2-7; v_gene: TRBV4-2; d_gene: .; abundance: .; CDR3aa: CASSSQMVAVVEQYF; CDR3nt: TGTGCCAGCAGCTCGCAGATGGTAGCGGTGGTCGAGCAGTACTTC
j_gene: TRBJ2-2; v_gene: TRBV20-1; d_gene: TRBD2; abundance: many; CDR3aa: CSATSGVAGELFF; CDR3nt: TGCAGTGCTACCAGCGGGGTGGCCGGGGAGCTGTTTTTT
j_gene: TRBJ1-2; v_gene: TRBV6-2/TRBV6-3; d_gene: TRBD1; abundance: .; CDR3aa: CASSPLPGQGNYGYTF; CDR3nt: TGTGCCAGCAGTCCGTTACCGGGACAGGGGAACTATGGCTACACCTTC
j_gene: TRBJ2-7; v_gene: TRBV20-1; d_gene: TRBD2; abundance: many; CDR3aa: CSARDQRGRRSYEQYF; CDR3nt: TGCAGTGCTAGAGATCAGCGGGGGCGACGCTCCTACGAGCAGTACTTC